Described below is a single T cell receptor beta chain sequence and its context. Healthy donors of bone marrow made up the group. Primers for the PCR totalled 60 Vbeta and 13 Jbeta. The assay was immunoSEQ multiplex PCR, and TCRdb's table has in-frame clones only and misses some. The sample consists of roughly 150,000 clones, roughly 80% of them appearing once. This record belongs to a study of cytomegalovirus exposure and HLA in healthy donors. After removal of 3 bases from V and 8 bases from J, the junction contained 15 bases not matched to a gene. Germline CDR1 is LNHDA and CDR2 is SQIVND (reference sequence). The CDR3 has 17 residues.

Sequencing was carried out using PBMCs. The chain combines TRBV19 with TRBJ1-4, with 7 bases lining up with TRBD1. The sequence was obtained from a young man in good health and CMV-seropositive. The CDR3 region has the DNA TGTGCCAGTAGTATCAGCCCGGGACAGACTATTGTGGAAAAACTGTTTTTT. Its protein is CASSISPGQTIVEKLFF.